These 3 T cell receptor beta chains share one sample of origin, sequenced in a study of blood T cell repertoires in COVID-19. Repertoires were generated with immunoSEQ multiplex PCR, while TCRdb's copy carries only in-frame clones and drops some. Altogether over 200,000 clones are present, around 80% being singletons, with the ten largest covering around a sixth. Sequenced sample: peripheral blood. These receptor sequences come from a woman of 80 years or more with active or convalescent COVID-19.

The rearrangement uses TRBV6-6 and TRBJ1-2; possibly TRBD1 for D (5 bases). Germline CDR1 MNHNY, CDR2 SVGAGI (reference sequence). V lost 5 bases and J lost 5, with 9 bases in between. The CDR3 has 12 residues. CDR3 DNA sequence: TGTGCCAGCAGTATGACAGCATATGGCTACACCTTC. Translating gives CASSMTAYGYTF.

Concerning this clone: Distinct nucleotide sequences in the sample also encode this CDR3. This chain connects TRBV29-1 to TRBJ2-5; D unclear. There are 10 residues in the CDR3. Germline-derived CDR1 and CDR2 are SQVTM and ANQGSEA. V dropped 6 bases and J dropped 2 bases, with 4 bases sitting between them. The chain's CDR3 is CSVAQETQYF. The CDR3 nucleotides are TGCAGCGTAGCACAAGAGACCCAGTACTTC. Full variable domain (missing parts from reference TRBV29-1 and TRBJ2-5): SAVISQKPSRDICQRGTSLTIQCQVDSQVTMMFWYRQQPGQSLTLIATANQGSEATYESGFVIDKFPISRPNLTFSTLTVSNMSPEDSSIYLCSVAQETQYFGPGTRLLVL.

V usage is TRBV19 and J usage is TRBJ1-5; D is uncertain. V lost 0 bases and J 2 bases, leaving 8 bases between the germline ends. The CDR3 is made up of 15 amino acids. Germline values: CDR1 LNHDA, CDR2 SQIVND (reference sequence). CDR3: CASSIEGGRNQPQHF. The CDR3 bases are TGTGCCAGTAGTATAGAGGGAGGACGCAATCAGCCCCAGCATTTT.